Detailed here is one T cell receptor (beta chain). The CDR3 is 16 residues long. Germline V gene data show CDR1 as LNHDA and CDR2 as SQIVND (reference sequence). V shed 4 bases and J 2 bases; nucleotides not matched to a gene: 9. The method was immunoSEQ multiplex PCR; TCRdb's version includes in-frame clones alone and lacks a portion of them. The sample lists almost 65,000 clones; 92% were seen once. The sample originates from a study of T cell changes during pregnancy in multiple sclerosis. The origin of this receptor is a female donor with multiple sclerosis, enrolled in a pregnancy study. This chain joins TRBV19 and TRBJ2-7; TRBD2 agrees at 9 bases. Material: peripheral blood, obtained in the first trimester of pregnancy. The CDR3 coding sequence is TGTGCCAGTAGTAACCCTATAGCGGGAGCTCCCTACGAGCAGTACTTC. This gives the protein CASSNPIAGAPYEQYF.